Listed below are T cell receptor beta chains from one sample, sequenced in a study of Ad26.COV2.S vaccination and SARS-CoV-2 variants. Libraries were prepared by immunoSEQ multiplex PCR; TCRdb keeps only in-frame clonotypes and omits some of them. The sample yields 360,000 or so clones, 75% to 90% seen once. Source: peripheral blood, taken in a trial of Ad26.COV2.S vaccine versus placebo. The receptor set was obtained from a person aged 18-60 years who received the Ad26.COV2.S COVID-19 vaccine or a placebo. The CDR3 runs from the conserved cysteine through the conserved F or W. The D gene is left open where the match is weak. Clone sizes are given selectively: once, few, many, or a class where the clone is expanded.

DNA: TGTGCCAGTAGTATAGAGGGCGGGAGGGAGACCCAGTACTTC
CDR3: CASSIEGGRETQYF
D: TRBD2
V: TRBV19
J: TRBJ2-5
size: .

DNA: TGTGCCAGCAGCCTTCGAGGGGAAGGGGGCCCCCTCTACGAGCAGTACTTC
CDR3: CASSLRGEGGPLYEQYF
D: TRBD1
V: TRBV2
J: TRBJ2-7
size: once

DNA: TGCGCCAGCAGCCCCCCTCCGGGGAATGAGCAGTTCTTC
CDR3: CASSPPPGNEQFF
D: .
V: TRBV5-1
J: TRBJ2-1
size: .

DNA: TGCGCCAGCAGCTTGGCCGAGGGTGGTATCTCCTACGAGCAGTACTTC
CDR3: CASSLAEGGISYEQYF
D: .
V: TRBV5-1
J: TRBJ2-7
size: .

DNA: TGTGCCAGTAGGGACCTTAGCGGGCTAAGTGAGCAGTTCTTC
CDR3: CASRDLSGLSEQFF
D: TRBD2
V: TRBV19
J: TRBJ2-1
size: .

DNA: TGTGCCAGCAGCCCCCGGCGGGGTCTGGATGGCTACACCTTC
CDR3: CASSPRRGLDGYTF
D: .
V: TRBV7-2
J: TRBJ1-2
size: .

DNA: TGTGCCTGGAGTCACAGGGTAAACCAGCCCCAGCATTTT
CDR3: CAWSHRVNQPQHF
D: .
V: TRBV30
J: TRBJ1-5
size: .

DNA: TGCGCCAGCAGCCAAATCGGGCCCCACTCCTACGAGCAGTACTTC
CDR3: CASSQIGPHSYEQYF
D: .
V: TRBV4-1
J: TRBJ2-7
size: .

DNA: TGCGCCAGCAGCTCTCCCCAGGGGGAGCAGTTCTTC
CDR3: CASSSPQGEQFF
D: .
V: TRBV5-1
J: TRBJ2-1
size: .

DNA: TGTGCCACCAGCTCGGGGAAGATGAGCTCCTACAATGAGCAGTTCTTC
CDR3: CATSSGKMSSYNEQFF
D: .
V: TRBV15
J: TRBJ2-1
size: .

DNA: TGCGCCAGCAGTCAGGGCAATTCACCCCTCCACTTT
CDR3: CASSQGNSPLHF
D: .
V: TRBV4-1
J: TRBJ1-6
size: .

DNA: TGTGCCAGCAGCTTTACCCATTCTGAAGCTTTCTTT
CDR3: CASSFTHSEAFF
D: .
V: TRBV5-6
J: TRBJ1-1
size: .

DNA: TGTGCCAGCAGCTTAGTCGGGGGACTTACTGGAAACACCATATATTTT
CDR3: CASSLVGGLTGNTIYF
D: .
V: TRBV7-2
J: TRBJ1-3
size: .

DNA: TGCGCCAGCAGCTTGAATCCCGCGGGTTTCGGTGAAAAACTGTTTTTT
CDR3: CASSLNPAGFGEKLFF
D: .
V: TRBV5-1
J: TRBJ1-4
size: .

DNA: TGCAGCGTAGGGACAGGGTCCTACGAGCAGTACTTC
CDR3: CSVGTGSYEQYF
D: TRBD1
V: TRBV29-1
J: TRBJ2-7
size: .

DNA: TGCGCCAGCAGCTTGGAGGCAGGTCGTGGAAACATTCAGTACTTC
CDR3: CASSLEAGRGNIQYF
D: .
V: TRBV5-1
J: TRBJ2-4
size: .

DNA: TGTGCCAGCAGCCTACTCTCAGAGGTCACTGGGGCCAACGTCCTGACTTTC
CDR3: CASSLLSEVTGANVLTF
D: .
V: TRBV7-3
J: TRBJ2-6
size: .

DNA: TGTGCCAGCAGTCAGGGAAATTCCCACACAGATACGCAGTATTTT
CDR3: CASSQGNSHTDTQYF
D: .
V: TRBV6-4
J: TRBJ2-3
size: .

DNA: TGTGCCAGTAGTGCCCCACTATTGGGGCGCGAGCAGTACTTC
CDR3: CASSAPLLGREQYF
D: .
V: TRBV19
J: TRBJ2-7
size: .

DNA: TGCGCCAGCAGCTCTCAGGGGGTAGCAGAGACCCAGTACTTC
CDR3: CASSSQGVAETQYF
D: TRBD1
V: TRBV5-1
J: TRBJ2-5
size: .

DNA: TGTGCCAGCAGCGCTAGGGAGAACGGATACGAGCAGTACTTC
CDR3: CASSARENGYEQYF
D: .
V: TRBV7-9
J: TRBJ2-7
size: .

DNA: TGTGCCAGCAGCTTGGCGCCCAATAGCAATCAGCCCCAGCATTTT
CDR3: CASSLAPNSNQPQHF
D: .
V: TRBV5-4
J: TRBJ1-5
size: .

DNA: TGTGCCAGCAGTTTAAGGCGCAGGGACAATGAGCAGTTCTTC
CDR3: CASSLRRRDNEQFF
D: .
V: TRBV27
J: TRBJ2-1
size: .

DNA: TGTGCCTGGAGCGCCGGGACAGGGAGCTCCTACGAGCAGTACTTC
CDR3: CAWSAGTGSSYEQYF
D: TRBD1
V: TRBV30
J: TRBJ2-7
size: .

DNA: TGTGCCAGCAGTGACCCAGGGAGGAGGGCCGGGGAGCTGTTTTTT
CDR3: CASSDPGRRAGELFF
D: .
V: TRBV25-1
J: TRBJ2-2
size: .

DNA: TGTGCCAGCAGCCAAGACTCGCCTAGCGGAACTTCCACTAAGCGTTCCGAGCAGTACTTC
CDR3: CASSQDSPSGTSTKRSEQYF
D: TRBD2
V: TRBV4-2
J: TRBJ2-7
size: once

DNA: TGTGCCAGCAGTGTCGACAGATTCTATGGCTACACCTTC
CDR3: CASSVDRFYGYTF
D: .
V: TRBV25-1
J: TRBJ1-2
size: .